Presented here are 9 T cell receptor beta chains from one specimen sequenced in a study of blood T cell repertoires in COVID-19. The table came from immunoSEQ multiplex PCR; TCRdb's copy has only in-frame clones and leaves some out. The sample shows roughly 130,000 clones, about nine tenths of them seen only once. Sequenced input: peripheral blood. The receptors shown here come from a man aged 40-50 years with acute or convalescent COVID-19.

The genes are TRBV10-3 and TRBJ1-2, with TRBD1 matching 10 bases. CDR3 length equals 18 residues. Germline V lookup: CDR1 ENHRY, CDR2 SYGVKD. Trimming cost V 6 bases and J 7 bases; bases outside gene matches: 20. CDR3 sequence (DNA): TGTGCCATCAGCCCCGCAGGCCCCCAGACAGGGGGCTTGGGTGGCTACACCTTC. This translates into CAISPAGPQTGGLGGYTF.

The J gene is TRBJ2-1, the V gene TRBV11-2; 10 bases match TRBD2. CDR3 length: 14 residues. Germline V lookup: CDR1 SGHAT, CDR2 FQNNGV. J lost 10 bases, V lost 1 base, and 4 bases had no gene match. This CDR3 is CASSLASGRKEQFF. The CDR3 region has the DNA TGTGCCAGCAGCTTAGCTAGCGGGAGAAAGGAGCAGTTCTTC.

This clone was observed a single time. The chain combines TRBV30 with TRBJ1-2; TRBD1 might be the D (6 bases). The CDR3 is 12 amino acids. The germline V and J ends were trimmed by 4 bases and 8 bases, with 14 bases remaining between them. Per germline, CDR1 GTSNPN and CDR2 SVGIG (reference sequence). DNA of the CDR3: TGTGCCTGGAATCCGGGACAAAAAGGCTACACCTTC. It encodes CAWNPGQKGYTF.

The chain employs TRBV21-1 and TRBJ1-1. TRBV21-1 counts as a pseudogene. The CDR3 runs to 15 residues. The CDR3 protein is CASTGVPGPNTEAFF. The CDR3 region has the DNA TGTGCCAGCACCGGGGTGCCAGGTCCGAACACTGAAGCTTTCTTT.

The V call is TRBV25-1, the J call TRBJ2-6, with a possible D match to TRBD2 (5 bases). This CDR3 has 15 residues. Trimming removed 3 bases from V and 0 bases from J, with 6 bases in between. Germline V gene lookup returns CDR1 MGHDK and CDR2 SYGVNS. The CDR3 region is CASSDGNSGANVLTF. As DNA, the CDR3 is TGTGCCAGCAGTGACGGGAACTCTGGGGCCAACGTCCTGACTTTC.

The chain joins TRBV18 to TRBJ1-1, with 12 bases fitting TRBD1. The ends lost 5 bases at V and 0 bases at J; junction bases unmatched: 13. The length of the CDR3 is 19 residues. The V gene's germline CDR1 is KGHSH and CDR2 LQKENI. CDR3 sequence: CASSSVGTGGLRLNTEAFF. CDR3 nucleotides: TGTGCCAGCTCATCCGTAGGGACAGGGGGCCTTCGGTTGAACACTGAAGCTTTCTTT.

CDR3 residues: CASSIRRDEKLFF. CDR3 DNA: TGTGCCAGTAGTATTCGCAGGGATGAAAAACTGTTTTTT. The chain links TRBV19 to TRBJ1-4, with D maybe TRBD1 (5 bases). The V and J ends lost 3 bases and 6 bases respectively, with 8 bases between them. Germline V gene sequence: CDR1 LNHDA, CDR2 SQIVND (reference sequence). The CDR3 has 13 amino acids.

The genes are TRBV7-2 and TRBJ1-5; unclear D gene. Germline V gene lookup returns CDR1 SGHTA and CDR2 FQGNSA. Deletions cut 1 base from V and 2 bases from J, with 18 bases between. This CDR3 is 18 amino acids long. CDR3 sequence: CASSLVPPPQQGNQPQHF. CDR3 DNA: TGTGCCAGCAGCTTAGTCCCCCCACCCCAACAAGGCAATCAGCCCCAGCATTTT.

This clone showed up just once. The rearrangement uses TRBV7-6 and TRBJ1-2, with D possibly TRBD1 on 5 matching bases. Germline CDR1 reads SGHVS; CDR2 reads FNYEAQ. V lost 4 bases to trimming and J lost 4 bases, with 13 bases between them. The CDR3 totals 14 residues. In nucleotides, the CDR3 is TGTGCCAGCAGCTCCCTCCAGGGCTCCTATGGCTACACCTTC. It codes for CASSSLQGSYGYTF.